These 10 T cell receptor beta chains came from one sample sequenced in a study of T cell responses to AZD1222 COVID-19 vaccine. Method: immunoSEQ multiplex PCR; TCRdb's copy keeps in-frame clones and lacks some. The table has 100,000 to 150,000 clones, just over 85% seen once. This specimen consisted of peripheral blood, obtained on day 0 of AZD1222 vaccination. The receptors come from an adult in good health.

This clone showed up just a few times. CDR3 in amino acids: CASSLQVLAGVGTGELFF. Written as DNA, the CDR3 is TGCGCCAGCAGCCTCCAAGTTCTAGCGGGAGTTGGCACCGGGGAGCTGTTTTTT. The rearrangement uses TRBV4-1 and TRBJ2-2; 10 positions agree with TRBD2. Germline V gene sequence: CDR1 MGHRA, CDR2 YSYEKL. The CDR3 loop spans 18 amino acids. The V gene end was trimmed by 4 bases and the J gene end by 4 bases; junction bases not matched to a gene: 12.

The chain is built from TRBV4-1 and TRBJ1-1; perhaps TRBD1 as D (6 bases). The CDR3 has 16 residues. CDR1 is MGHRA and CDR2 is YSYEKL in the germline V gene. V was shortened by 0 bases and J by 0 bases, with 11 bases between the two germline ends. The CDR3 protein is CASSQDWRQVNTEAFF. CDR3 DNA sequence: TGCGCCAGCAGCCAAGATTGGAGACAGGTGAACACTGAAGCTTTCTTT.

This chain links TRBV5-6 with TRBJ2-7, with D perhaps matching TRBD1 or TRBD2 (5 bases each). Trimming pared 0 bases from V and 3 bases from J, leaving 10 bases between. This CDR3 region has 14 residues. The germline gives CDR1 SGHDT, CDR2 YYEEEE. The CDR3 DNA reads TGTGCCAGCAGCTTGGTGGGGGTTCTCTACGAGCAGTACTTC. It specifies CASSLVGVLYEQYF.

The chain couples TRBV24-1 to TRBJ1-2, with D uncertain. V was shortened by 3 bases and J by 4 bases, with 5 bases between the two germline ends. CDR3 length: 12 residues. Germline V gene data show CDR1 as KGHDR and CDR2 as SFDVKD. CDR3 residues: CATSDHSYGYTF. The DNA for the CDR3 is TGTGCCACCAGTGATCACAGCTATGGCTACACCTTC.

The gene calls are TRBV14 and TRBJ2-5; TRBD2 agrees at 12 bases. CDR1 is SGHDN and CDR2 is FVKESK in the germline V gene. V was pared by 3 bases and J by 4 bases, with 3 bases of the junction left unmatched. The CDR3 has 15 amino acids. This CDR3 is CASSQKGLAGETQYF. CDR3 nucleotides: TGTGCCAGCAGCCAGAAGGGACTAGCGGGAGAGACCCAGTACTTC.

The rearrangement links TRBV11-2 to TRBJ2-2; D ambiguous. CDR3 size: 17 residues. Per germline, CDR1 SGHAT and CDR2 FQNNGV. V lost 2 bases and J 4 bases, leaving 17 bases between the germline ends. The CDR3 loop reads CASSLIAGGVGTGELFF. The CDR3 coding sequence is TGTGCCAGCAGCTTAATAGCTGGCGGAGTAGGCACCGGGGAGCTGTTTTTT. The full variable domain, completed using reference TRBV11-2 and TRBJ2-2, is EAGVAQSPRYKIIEKRQSVAFWCNPISGHATLYWYQQILGQGPKLLIQFQNNGVVDDSQLPKDRFSAERLKGVDSTLKIQPAKLEDSAVYLCASSLIAGGVGTGELFFGEGSRLTVL.

V usage is TRBV11-2 and J usage is TRBJ2-7; 7 bases line up with TRBD2. Trimming at V came to 8 bases and at J to 6 bases, leaving 7 bases not matched to a gene. Germline values: CDR1 SGHAT, CDR2 FQNNGV. The length of the CDR3 is 12 residues. The CDR3 here is CASGGGRAEQYF. CDR3 coding DNA: TGTGCCAGCGGGGGGGGAAGGGCCGAGCAGTACTTC.

This clone was observed a few times. The rearrangement links TRBV9 to TRBJ1-4; TRBD1 matches at 7 bases. This CDR3 contains 12 residues. The V gene end was trimmed by 3 bases and the J gene end by 11 bases; junction bases not matched to a gene: 4. The germline CDR1 and CDR2 sequences are SGDLS and YYNGEE. The CDR3 DNA reads TGTGCCAGCAGCGAGGGGGCGGGGAAACTGTTTTTT. It specifies CASSEGAGKLFF.

The V and J genes are TRBV3-1 (or the pseudogene TRBV3-2) and TRBJ1-1, with D unclear. Germline V gene data show CDR1 as LGHDT and CDR2 as YNNKEL (reference sequence). This CDR3 spans 13 amino acids. V lost 1 base to trimming and J lost 3 bases, with 6 bases between them. CDR3 loop: CASSQVSDTEAFF. The CDR3 nucleotides are TGTGCCAGCAGCCAAGTATCTGACACTGAAGCTTTCTTT.

This clone has just a few counts. V usage is TRBV29-1 and J usage is TRBJ1-2; maybe TRBD1 (5 bases). Germline V gene lookup returns CDR1 SQVTM and CDR2 ANQGSEA. Trimming removed 3 bases at V and 0 bases at J, with 5 bases between. The CDR3 is made up of 12 amino acids. CDR3 DNA: TGCAGCGTTGAGACAGCTAACTATGGCTACACCTTC. This gives the protein CSVETANYGYTF.